Listed below are T cell receptor beta chains from one sample, sequenced in a study of cytomegalovirus exposure and HLA in healthy donors. The data were produced by immunoSEQ multiplex PCR, yet TCRdb's version contains in-frame clones alone and is incomplete. The table lists around 160,000 clones, around 78% of them singletons. The material sequenced was PBMCs. Receptor source: a middle-aged woman in good health and CMV-seronegative. Each CDR3 is given with its conserved first and last residue. A D gene is named only where the DNA matches it firmly. Size is omitted from some rows. Given values are once, few, many or a class for expanded clones.

v_gene,j_gene,abundance,len,d_gene,CDR3aa,CDR3nt
TRBV7-8,TRBJ1-1,-,14,TRBD1,CASSPGGYNTEAFF,TGTGCCAGCAGCCCAGGGGGCTATAACACTGAAGCTTTCTTT
TRBV9,TRBJ2-2,-,17,-,CASSVAHGGGNTGELFF,TGTGCCAGCAGCGTAGCTCACGGCGGGGGCAACACCGGGGAGCTGTTTTTT
TRBV5-1,TRBJ2-1,-,16,TRBD1,CASSLADRGSYNEQFF,TGCGCCAGCAGCTTGGCAGACAGGGGGTCCTACAATGAGCAGTTCTTC
TRBV30,TRBJ1-1,few,15,TRBD1,CAWSSGTGLDTEAFF,TGTGCCTGGAGCTCCGGGACAGGGTTGGACACTGAAGCTTTCTTT
TRBV9,TRBJ2-4,-,14,TRBD1,CASSGQGSGNIQYF,TGTGCCAGCAGCGGACAGGGGTCGGGAAACATTCAGTACTTC
TRBV7-9,TRBJ1-5,-,17,-,CASSLAAAAGVWQPQHF,TGTGCCAGCAGCTTAGCCGCCGCGGCAGGGGTCTGGCAGCCCCAGCATTTT
TRBV14,TRBJ1-1,-,13,-,CASSQGTWTEAFF,TGTGCCAGCAGCCAAGGCACTTGGACTGAAGCTTTCTTT
TRBV28,TRBJ2-7,once,12,-,CASSYNTYEQYF,TGTGCCAGCAGCTATAATACCTACGAGCAGTACTTC
TRBV2,TRBJ1-5,once,15,-,CASSEGRGRSQPQHF,TGTGCCAGCAGTGAAGGGAGGGGCAGGTCTCAGCCCCAGCATTTT
TRBV19,TRBJ2-5,-,14,-,CASSIRGQEETQYF,TGTGCCAGTAGTATAAGGGGCCAAGAAGAGACCCAGTACTTC
TRBV5-1,TRBJ2-1,-,15,TRBD2,CASSFPGLADNEQFF,TGCGCCAGCAGCTTCCCGGGACTAGCGGACAATGAGCAGTTCTTC
TRBV15,TRBJ2-7,-,15,TRBD2,CATSRGTSGYYEQYF,TGTGCCACCAGCAGAGGGACTAGCGGATACTACGAGCAGTACTTC
TRBV5-1,TRBJ2-5,-,14,-,CASSFSRAQETQYF,TGCGCCAGCAGCTTTAGCAGGGCCCAAGAGACCCAGTACTTC
TRBV2,TRBJ1-1,-,14,-,CASSAMGQNTEAFF,TGTGCCAGCAGTGCTATGGGACAAAACACTGAAGCTTTCTTT
TRBV5-5,TRBJ2-1,-,14,-,CASSLESSYNEQFF,TGTGCCAGCAGCTTGGAGAGCTCCTACAATGAGCAGTTCTTC
TRBV7-2,TRBJ2-3,few,14,-,CASSLIGGSDTQYF,TGTGCCAGCAGCTTAATAGGGGGATCAGATACGCAGTATTTT
TRBV28,TRBJ1-1,-,11,-,CASSHHPAAFF,TGTGCCAGCAGCCACCACCCAGCGGCTTTCTTT
TRBV4-1,TRBJ2-1,-,17,TRBD1,CASSRGFRTGDYNEQFF,TGCGCCAGCAGCCGGGGTTTCCGGACAGGGGACTACAATGAGCAGTTCTTC
TRBV5-6,TRBJ1-2,-,14,-,CASSLGRGNYGYTF,TGTGCCAGCAGCTTGGGTAGGGGGAACTATGGCTACACCTTC
TRBV5-6,TRBJ1-1,-,13,TRBD1,CASSLQGGTEAFF,TGTGCCAGCAGCCTACAGGGGGGGACTGAAGCTTTCTTT
TRBV5-4,TRBJ2-2,once,15,TRBD1,CASSTGQGGTGELFF,TGTGCCAGCAGCACGGGACAGGGGGGGACCGGGGAGCTGTTTTTT
TRBV18,TRBJ1-2,-,14,-,CASSPSTTDYGYTF,TGTGCCAGCTCACCCTCAACGACAGACTATGGCTACACCTTC
TRBV30,TRBJ1-5,-,15,-,CAWSVGGRAREPQHF,TGTGCCTGGAGTGTAGGTGGGAGGGCCCGGGAGCCCCAGCATTTT
TRBV28,TRBJ2-2,-,19,TRBD2,CASSLRRLAGGVNTGELFF,TGTGCCAGCAGTTTAAGGCGTCTAGCGGGAGGCGTGAACACCGGGGAGCTGTTTTTT
TRBV4-2,TRBJ2-5,-,13,TRBD1,CASSQGQQETQYF,TGTGCCAGCAGCCAGGGACAGCAAGAGACCCAGTACTTC
TRBV2,TRBJ2-3,-,14,TRBD2,CASSELAGTDTQYF,TGTGCCAGCAGTGAACTAGCGGGTACAGATACGCAGTATTTT
TRBV9,TRBJ2-6,-,18,-,CASSVATGGVTGANVLTF,TGTGCCAGCAGCGTAGCTACAGGGGGGGTCACTGGGGCCAACGTCCTGACTTTC
TRBV7-6,TRBJ2-7,-,14,-,CASSLGSPSYEQYF,TGTGCCAGCAGCTTGGGGAGCCCATCCTACGAGCAGTACTTC
TRBV5-1,TRBJ2-3,-,15,-,CASSLVSGGADTQYF,TGCGCCAGCAGCTTGGTATCTGGGGGCGCAGATACGCAGTATTTT
TRBV5-1,TRBJ1-1,-,18,-,CASSLAPGGTGLNTEAFF,TGCGCCAGCAGCTTGGCCCCGGGGGGCACGGGACTGAACACTGAAGCTTTCTTT
TRBV19,TRBJ1-2,-,13,TRBD1,CASSSQGVGGYTF,TGTGCCAGTAGTAGCCAGGGGGTTGGTGGCTACACCTTC
TRBV15,TRBJ2-7,-,15,-,CATSIGGGSAYEQYF,TGTGCCACCAGCATCGGTGGGGGGAGTGCCTACGAGCAGTACTTC
TRBV30,TRBJ2-3,-,16,TRBD1,CAWSLDRDRFTDTQYF,TGTGCCTGGAGTTTGGACCGGGACAGGTTCACAGATACGCAGTATTTT
TRBV27,TRBJ2-1,-,14,TRBD2,CASSGLAGDNEQFF,TGTGCCAGCAGTGGACTAGCGGGAGACAATGAGCAGTTCTTC
TRBV4-1,TRBJ2-3,-,13,-,CASESGTTDTQYF,TGCGCCAGCGAGAGCGGAACCACAGATACGCAGTATTTT
TRBV7-9,TRBJ2-1,few,16,TRBD2,CASSRLAGGAHNEQFF,TGTGCCAGCAGCCGCCTAGCGGGAGGGGCTCACAATGAGCAGTTCTTC
TRBV19,TRBJ1-1,-,14,-,CASSIRHENTEAFF,TGTGCCAGTAGTATTAGACACGAGAACACTGAAGCTTTCTTT
TRBV9,TRBJ2-1,-,15,-,CASSAGGGRRNEQFF,TGTGCCAGCAGCGCGGGAGGGGGCAGGAGGAATGAGCAGTTCTTC
TRBV7-8,TRBJ1-1,-,16,TRBD1,CASSFLGTGMNTEAFF,TGTGCCAGCAGCTTCCTCGGGACAGGGATGAACACTGAAGCTTTCTTT
TRBV11-3,TRBJ2-5,-,16,TRBD2,CASSPREREGRETQYF,TGTGCCAGCAGCCCTAGGGAGCGGGAGGGCAGGGAGACCCAGTACTTC
TRBV30,TRBJ1-5,few,13,TRBD1,CACQTGGLQPQHF,TGTGCCTGCCAGACAGGGGGCCTTCAGCCCCAGCATTTT
TRBV5-1,TRBJ1-1,-,15,TRBD1,CASSLGGYRGTEAFF,TGCGCCAGCAGCTTGGGCGGGTACAGGGGGACTGAAGCTTTCTTT
TRBV2,TRBJ2-7,-,19,TRBD2,CASSDPHRLAGVGGYEQYF,TGTGCCAGCAGTGATCCCCACCGACTAGCGGGAGTAGGAGGGTACGAGCAGTACTTC
TRBV9,TRBJ2-1,-,15,TRBD2,CASSATSGSANEQFF,TGTGCCAGCAGCGCGACTAGCGGGAGTGCCAATGAGCAGTTCTTC
TRBV29-1,TRBJ2-1,-,14,-,CSVPGHDFYNEQFF,TGCAGCGTCCCGGGACACGACTTCTACAATGAGCAGTTCTTC
TRBV2,TRBJ2-5,-,15,TRBD1,CASSGPRTGAETQYF,TGTGCCAGCAGTGGGCCCAGGACAGGCGCAGAGACCCAGTACTTC
TRBV29-1,TRBJ2-1,-,18,TRBD2,CSVEDLPQLAGDPNEQFF,TGCAGCGTTGAAGATCTACCCCAACTAGCGGGAGACCCCAATGAGCAGTTCTTC
TRBV10-3,TRBJ2-7,-,16,TRBD2,CAISESEGLAGGRQYF,TGTGCCATCAGTGAGTCGGAGGGACTAGCGGGAGGTAGGCAGTACTTC
TRBV6-6,TRBJ1-1,-,16,-,CASLTGKYYMNTEAFF,TGTGCCAGCTTAACAGGGAAGTACTACATGAACACTGAAGCTTTCTTT
TRBV14,TRBJ2-7,once,15,TRBD2,CASSQGDYPSYEQYF,TGTGCCAGCAGCCAAGGGGACTACCCTTCCTACGAGCAGTACTTC
TRBV28,TRBJ2-2,-,16,TRBD2,CASSLGTSGDTGELFF,TGTGCCAGCAGTTTAGGGACTAGCGGCGACACCGGGGAGCTGTTTTTT
TRBV6-5,TRBJ1-2,-,13,TRBD1,CATSTGALDGYTF,TGTGCCACCTCGACAGGGGCTTTGGATGGCTACACCTTC
TRBV28,TRBJ2-7,-,16,TRBD2,CASSPWTSGSKYEQYF,TGTGCCAGCAGTCCCTGGACTAGCGGGAGTAAGTACGAGCAGTACTTC
TRBV14,TRBJ1-1,-,15,-,CASSMGGKGNTEAFF,TGTGCCAGCAGCATGGGGGGGAAGGGGAACACTGAAGCTTTCTTT
TRBV5-1,TRBJ2-5,few,16,TRBD1,CASCPSGAGGVETQYF,TGCGCCAGCTGTCCCTCAGGGGCAGGGGGCGTAGAGACCCAGTACTTC
TRBV2,TRBJ1-2,-,15,TRBD1,CASRGGVTGEYGYTF,TGTGCCAGCAGGGGTGGGGTTACAGGGGAATATGGCTACACCTTC
TRBV29-1,TRBJ1-2,-,12,TRBD1,CSVRQGEVGYTF,TGCAGCGTTCGGCAGGGGGAAGTAGGCTACACCTTC
TRBV7-9,TRBJ2-3,-,16,TRBD2,CASSELAGGPTDTQYF,TGTGCCAGCAGCGAACTAGCGGGAGGGCCGACAGATACGCAGTATTTT
TRBV27,TRBJ2-5,-,14,TRBD1,CASTRTGDQETQYF,TGTGCCAGCACCCGGACAGGAGACCAAGAGACCCAGTACTTC
TRBV29-1,TRBJ2-1,-,14,TRBD1,CSVAVPTGIDEQFF,TGCAGCGTTGCCGTGCCGACAGGGATCGACGAGCAGTTCTTC